These T cell receptor beta chains were read from a single sample in a study of cytomegalovirus exposure and HLA in healthy donors. Clones were sequenced by immunoSEQ multiplex PCR, and TCRdb holds only the in-frame ones, with some missing. This table has about 64,000 clones, approximately 70% appearing once. The source material was PBMCs. Source of these receptors: a male donor in good health and CMV-seropositive. Both conserved end residues are part of each CDR3. D genes are given only for firm matches. A row's size may be missing; if present it is once, few, many or a size class.

TGCGCCAGCAGTGAGATTGACAGGGGGAGCACTGAAGCTTTCTTT,CASSEIDRGSTEAFF,-,TRBD1,TRBJ1-1,TRBV10-2
TGCGCCAGCAGCTTGGGCCGAGGACAGGTCAGCGATGAGCAGTTCTTC,CASSLGRGQVSDEQFF,-,TRBD1,TRBJ2-1,TRBV5-1
TGTGCCAGCAGTGAAGGGGGTAGCGGAGTGGGAGAGACCCAGTACTTC,CASSEGGSGVGETQYF,-,-,TRBJ2-5,TRBV6-1
TGTGCCAGCAGCGTAGGGAGCAGGGGATCTGGAAACACCATATATTTT,CASSVGSRGSGNTIYF,-,-,TRBJ1-3,TRBV9
TGTGCCAGCAGCTTAGGGACAGAAAACACCATATATTTT,CASSLGTENTIYF,-,-,TRBJ1-3,TRBV7-9
TGTGCCTGGAGGGGGACAGGGCACGCCGAAGCTTTCTTT,CAWRGTGHAEAFF,few,TRBD1,TRBJ1-1,TRBV30
TGTGCCAGCAGCCGACGGGACACTGAAGCTTTCTTT,CASSRRDTEAFF,-,-,TRBJ1-1,TRBV5-5
TGTGCCAGCAGCCAAGAGCGTCTAGAATTCACTAATGAGCAGTTCTTC,CASSQERLEFTNEQFF,-,-,TRBJ2-1,TRBV14
TGTGCCAGCAGTATCCGGGGGACTAGCGGGAGGTACAATGAGCAGTTCTTC,CASSIRGTSGRYNEQFF,-,TRBD2,TRBJ2-1,TRBV7-3
TGCGCCAGCAGCCCGGCCGGGACAGGGATCGCCGGGGAGCTGTTTTTT,CASSPAGTGIAGELFF,once,TRBD1,TRBJ2-2,TRBV4-3
TGTGCCAGCTCACCATGGAGGGGGCGGCAAGAGACCCAGTACTTC,CASSPWRGRQETQYF,-,-,TRBJ2-5,TRBV18
TGTGCCAGTAGTCGGTTAGCGGGGGGTATCTACAATGAGCAGTTCTTC,CASSRLAGGIYNEQFF,-,TRBD2,TRBJ2-1,TRBV19
TGTGCCACCAGCAGAGCCGGGACAGGGACCTACGAGCAGTACTTC,CATSRAGTGTYEQYF,-,TRBD1,TRBJ2-7,TRBV15
TGCGCCAGCAGCTTGTTGGGGGCGCAAGGCGCCGGGGAGCTGTTTTTT,CASSLLGAQGAGELFF,-,-,TRBJ2-2,TRBV5-1
TGTGCCAGCAGCTTACAAGACATGAACTATGGCTACACCTTC,CASSLQDMNYGYTF,-,-,TRBJ1-2,TRBV5-5
TGTGCCAGCAGTGGACTAGCGGGGGGACCCGGGGAGCTGTTTTTT,CASSGLAGGPGELFF,-,TRBD2,TRBJ2-2,TRBV6-5
TGTGCCAGCAGCATAGGACGCAGGGGGCCGCAGGAGACCCAGTACTTC,CASSIGRRGPQETQYF,-,TRBD1,TRBJ2-5,TRBV7-3
TGTGCCAGCAGCCTAAACAGCTACGAGCAGTACTTC,CASSLNSYEQYF,-,-,TRBJ2-7,TRBV5-4
TGTGCCAGCAAAAAGGAGGGGAATCAGCCCCAGCATTTT,CASKKEGNQPQHF,-,-,TRBJ1-5,TRBV6-5
TGCAGCGTTGAAGGTTCGACAGACTATGGCTACACCTTC,CSVEGSTDYGYTF,-,-,TRBJ1-2,TRBV29-1
TGTGCCAGCAGCTTGAGGGGGTCGGGGACCCAGTACTTC,CASSLRGSGTQYF,-,-,TRBJ2-5,TRBV5-6
TGCGCCAGCAGCTCCCTAGCGGACTCCTACGAGCAGTACTTC,CASSSLADSYEQYF,-,TRBD2,TRBJ2-7,TRBV5-1
TGTGCCAGCAGTCGGACAGAGTACCAAGAGACCCAGTACTTC,CASSRTEYQETQYF,-,-,TRBJ2-5,TRBV6-5
TGCGCCAGCAGGAAAGGAGACAGTGCAGATACGCAGTATTTT,CASRKGDSADTQYF,-,-,TRBJ2-3,TRBV10-2
TGCGCCAGCAAAACGGTGAACACTGAAGCTTTCTTT,CASKTVNTEAFF,-,-,TRBJ1-1,TRBV5-1
TGTGCCAGCAGTTTAGTAGGGGCAACCTACGAGCAGTACTTC,CASSLVGATYEQYF,once,-,TRBJ2-7,TRBV27
TGTGCCAGCAGTTACTCGCCAGCCTACGAGCAGTACTTC,CASSYSPAYEQYF,once,-,TRBJ2-7,TRBV6-6
TGTGCCAGCAACCCAGCGGGAGGACACAATGAGCAGTTCTTC,CASNPAGGHNEQFF,-,TRBD2,TRBJ2-1,TRBV2
TGTGCCAGCAGCTTGGGCAGGCTCATCTACGAGCAGTACTTC,CASSLGRLIYEQYF,-,-,TRBJ2-7,TRBV11-1
TGTGCCAGCAGCCGAGGACAGGGGGCTCTGAACGAGCAGTACTTC,CASSRGQGALNEQYF,-,TRBD1,TRBJ2-7,TRBV9
TGTGCCAGCAGCGCTGGGACAGTCTCTAGCACAGATACGCAGTATTTT,CASSAGTVSSTDTQYF,-,TRBD1,TRBJ2-3,TRBV9
TGCGCCAGCAGCTTAGGCGGGACCAACACCGGGGAGCTGTTTTTT,CASSLGGTNTGELFF,few,-,TRBJ2-2,TRBV5-1
TGTGCCAGCGGGCAGCAAGAGACCCAGTACTTC,CASGQQETQYF,few,-,TRBJ2-5,TRBV2
TGTGCCAGCAGGGGCGGACAGGGTAACACCGGGGAGCTGTTTTTT,CASRGGQGNTGELFF,few,TRBD1,TRBJ2-2,TRBV6-5
TGTGCCAGCAGCTTTGGACTTAACAATGAGCAGTTCTTC,CASSFGLNNEQFF,few,-,TRBJ2-1,TRBV9
TGTGCCAGCAGTTACCGTGGACAAAACACTGAAGCTTTCTTT,CASSYRGQNTEAFF,-,-,TRBJ1-1,TRBV5-5
TGTGCTAGTGGTTTGTTTGGGACAGGGCTAGATTCTACGCAGTATTTT,CASGLFGTGLDSTQYF,few,TRBD1,TRBJ2-3,TRBV12-5
TGTTCCAGCAGCTTTCGACCGACACGCACAGATACGCAGTATTTT,CSSSFRPTRTDTQYF,-,-,TRBJ2-3,TRBV7-9
TGTGCCAGCAGCTTGGATCCGAGCACCGGGGAGCTGTTTTTT,CASSLDPSTGELFF,-,-,TRBJ2-2,TRBV5-6
TGTGCCAGCAGTTACGAGAGCAATCAGCCCCAGCATTTT,CASSYESNQPQHF,medium-sized,-,TRBJ1-5,TRBV6-5
TGTGCCTGGATTAGCTCTGGAAACACCATATATTTT,CAWISSGNTIYF,-,-,TRBJ1-3,TRBV30
TGTGCCAGCAGCTCGGTGTTTTTCGAGACCCAGTACTTC,CASSSVFFETQYF,-,-,TRBJ2-5,TRBV7-9
TGCGCCAGCAGCTATCGGACAGGGGGAGAAGAGACCCAGTACTTC,CASSYRTGGEETQYF,-,TRBD1,TRBJ2-5,TRBV5-1
TGTGCCAGCAGCTGGGCCGGGACAGGGAACACCGGGGAGCTGTTTTTT,CASSWAGTGNTGELFF,few,TRBD1,TRBJ2-2,TRBV5-6
TGTGCCAGCAGCGTTCGGCAGGGGGCTGACACCGGGGAGCTGTTTTTT,CASSVRQGADTGELFF,-,TRBD1,TRBJ2-2,TRBV9
TGTGCCTGGGCTAGACAGGGCCCCGGGGAGCTGTTTTTT,CAWARQGPGELFF,-,TRBD1,TRBJ2-2,TRBV30